These 30 T cell receptor beta chains share one sample of origin, sequenced in a study of shared clonotypes between healthy human individuals. As defined, naive CD8 cells were CD45RO-negative and positively selected for CCR7, with terminally differentiated effector memory CD45RA+ cells excluded. Clones were read by immunoSEQ multiplex PCR, and TCRdb kept only the in-frame ones, dropping some. The sample records about 610,000 clones, about 96% being singletons. The sequencing sample was made of naive CD8+ T cells sorted from blood. These receptors were taken from a woman in her 30s in good health.

The chain uses TRBV13 and TRBJ1-2, with TRBD1 matching over 8 bases. Germline-derived CDR1 and CDR2 are PRHDT and FYEKMQ (reference sequence). After removal of 0 bases from V and 6 bases from J, the junction contained 3 bases not matched to a gene. The CDR3 covers 14 residues. The CDR3 reads CASSLGTGVDGYTF. The CDR3 DNA reads as TGTGCCAGCAGCTTAGGGACAGGGGTAGATGGCTACACCTTC.

The chain employs TRBV7-9 and TRBJ2-7, with D perhaps TRBD1 or TRBD2 (7 bases each). The CDR3 has 18 amino acids. The V and J ends lost 4 bases and 0 bases respectively, with 22 bases between them. Germline CDR1 and CDR2: SEHNR and FQNEAQ (reference sequence). The CDR3 protein is CASSSVGTAGRGSYEQYF. CDR3 DNA: TGTGCCAGCAGCTCCGTCGGGACAGCGGGACGGGGCTCCTACGAGCAGTACTTC.

The chain carries TRBV29-1 and TRBJ1-2, with 7 bases lining up with TRBD1. J lost 7 bases, V lost 0 bases, and 14 bases had no gene match. The CDR3 runs 16 residues. From germline, CDR1 is SQVTM and CDR2 ANQGSEA. The CDR3 region is CSVEEWERGGEGGYTF. The DNA of the CDR3 is TGCAGCGTTGAAGAATGGGAAAGAGGGGGCGAGGGTGGCTACACCTTC. Based on the CDR3 plus reference TRBV29-1 and TRBJ1-2, the full variable domain is SAVISQKPSRDICQRGTSLTIQCQVDSQVTMMFWYRQQPGQSLTLIATANQGSEATYESGFVIDKFPISRPNLTFSTLTVSNMSPEDSSIYLCSVEEWERGGEGGYTFGSGTRLTVV.

This chain joins TRBV27 and TRBJ2-7, with TRBD1 matching 7 bases. Germline trimming cut 5 bases from V and 2 bases from J; bases unmatched to any gene: 6. Germline V gene sequence: CDR1 MNHEY, CDR2 SMNVEV (reference sequence). There are 14 residues in the CDR3. The CDR3 bases are TGTGCCAGCAGTCCGACAGGGAGTCCCTACGAGCAGTACTTC. It yields the protein CASSPTGSPYEQYF.

Points on this clone: This same CDR3 is encoded by further DNA sequences in the sample. V gene TRBV13 combines with J gene TRBJ2-2; D not certain. Trimming removed 3 bases from V and 5 bases from J, with 4 bases in between. There are 12 residues in the CDR3. From germline, CDR1 is PRHDT and CDR2 FYEKMQ (reference sequence). The CDR3 DNA reads TGTGCCAGCAGCTTTAATACCGGGGAGCTGTTTTTT. It yields the protein CASSFNTGELFF.

A single count supports this clone. The chain carries TRBV4-1 and TRBJ2-3; either TRBD1 or TRBD2 may supply D (7 bases each). Germline CDR1 and CDR2: MGHRA and YSYEKL. This CDR3 region has 17 residues. Trimming took 0 bases from V and 0 from J, leaving 13 bases between them. CDR3 sequence reads: CASSQDQGGGSTDTQYF. CDR3 sequence (DNA): TGCGCCAGCAGCCAAGATCAGGGGGGAGGGAGCACAGATACGCAGTATTTT.

J is TRBJ2-1 and V is TRBV14, with TRBD2 identical over 7 bases. Germline CDR1 is SGHDN and CDR2 is FVKESK. Trimming removed 2 bases from V and 0 bases from J; junction bases left unmatched: 4. The CDR3 is made up of 16 amino acids. CDR3 residues: CASSQMGLSSYNEQFF. The CDR3 coding sequence is TGTGCCAGCAGCCAAATGGGACTAAGCTCCTACAATGAGCAGTTCTTC.

In this sample, this clone turned up once. This chain uses TRBV7-9 with TRBJ2-1; a weak D match, TRBD2 (6 bases). Germline CDR1 and CDR2: SEHNR and FQNEAQ (reference sequence). The V and J ends lost 3 bases and 0 bases respectively, with 15 bases between them. The CDR3 runs to 17 residues. The CDR3 DNA is TGTGCCAGCAGCTTCCCTGATGTCGGGAGCTCCTACAATGAGCAGTTCTTC. This translates into CASSFPDVGSSYNEQFF.

The V gene is TRBV13, the J gene TRBJ2-2, with 7 bases matching TRBD2. The CDR3 spans 14 residues. V dropped 8 bases and J dropped 9; count of bases not matched to a gene: 12. CDR1 and CDR2 from the germline V gene are PRHDT and FYEKMQ (reference sequence). CDR3 coding DNA: TGTGCCAGCGGTTCAGCGGGACCCTGGAGGGAGCTGTTTTTT. Protein sequence: CASGSAGPWRELFF.

As regards this clone: Other DNA sequences from this sample encode an identical CDR3 as well. The rearrangement joins TRBV27 to TRBJ2-7, with 11 bases fitting TRBD1. Trimming cost V 3 bases and J 1 base; bases outside gene matches: 2. The CDR3 is made up of 15 amino acids. Per germline, CDR1 MNHEY and CDR2 SMNVEV (reference sequence). In DNA form, the CDR3 reads TGTGCCAGCAGTTTCGGGACAGGGGGTTCCTACGAGCAGTACTTC. Protein product: CASSFGTGGSYEQYF.

The chain carries TRBV5-4 and TRBJ2-5; D uncertain. V dropped 2 bases and J dropped 5 bases, with 10 bases sitting between them. CDR3 size: 13 residues. CDR1 SGHNT and CDR2 YYREEE come from the germline V gene (reference sequence). The CDR3 loop is CASSFESWETQYF. CDR3 in DNA: TGTGCCAGCAGCTTCGAATCGTGGGAGACCCAGTACTTC.

The chain has TRBV4-1 and TRBJ2-2; D not resolved. Trimming shortened V by 5 bases and J by 3 bases, and 7 bases separated the two germline ends. This CDR3 has 13 amino acids. The V gene's germline CDR1 is MGHRA and CDR2 YSYEKL. The chain's CDR3 is CASSKSYTGELFF. CDR3 DNA: TGCGCCAGCAGCAAATCTTACACCGGGGAGCTGTTTTTT.

The CDR3 DNA follows: TGCGCCAGCGGGACTAGCGGGACCTACAATGAGCAGTTCTTC. It translates to CASGTSGTYNEQFF. This sequence joins TRBV4-1 and TRBJ2-1; TRBD2 agrees at 13 bases. The CDR3 covers 14 residues. Germline-derived CDR1 and CDR2 are MGHRA and YSYEKL. Trimming removed 8 bases from V and 2 bases from J; junction bases left unmatched: 0.

This clone appeared once. The genes are TRBV9 and TRBJ1-2; D is undetermined. The germline gives CDR1 SGDLS, CDR2 YYNGEE. The CDR3 contains 16 residues. The V end lost 7 bases, the J end lost 4 bases, and 23 bases lay between the germline ends. CDR3 in DNA: TGTGCCAGCCTCGCCGGAACGGGTCTCACGTTCTATGGCTACACCTTC. It translates to CASLAGTGLTFYGYTF.

The chain is built from TRBV10-1 and TRBJ2-3; maybe TRBD2 (6 bases). V shed 0 bases and J shed 3 bases, with 13 bases lying between them. Germline CDR1 and CDR2: WNHNN and SYGVQD (reference sequence). The CDR3 is 16 residues long. The CDR3 sequence: CASSESRGIKTDTQYF. As DNA, the CDR3 is TGCGCCAGCAGTGAGTCGCGGGGAATTAAGACAGATACGCAGTATTTT.

The J gene is TRBJ2-2, the V gene TRBV7-9; 12 nucleotides match TRBD2. This CDR3 comprises 18 residues. V lost 5 bases to trimming and J lost 5 bases; unmatched junction nucleotides: 12. Germline V lookup: CDR1 SEHNR, CDR2 FQNEAQ (reference sequence). CDR3 nucleotides: TGTGCCAGCAGCCCCCCCAGGCTAGCGGGAGGGCCTACCGGGGAGCTGTTTTTT. This gives the protein CASSPPRLAGGPTGELFF.

V is TRBV6-5 and J is TRBJ1-1; D gene ambiguous. This CDR3 is built from 14 residues. In germline, CDR1 is MNHEY, CDR2 SVGAGI. V was pared by 5 bases and J by 5 bases, with 15 bases between. The CDR3 DNA sequence: TGTGCCAGCAGTCTCGACGGTCGATGGACTGAAGCTTTCTTT. This sequence encodes CASSLDGRWTEAFF.

V and J are TRBV4-1 and TRBJ2-7; 9 bases map to TRBD1. Germline CDR1 is MGHRA and CDR2 is YSYEKL. The CDR3 consists of 15 residues. V trimming: 2 bases; J trimming: 3 bases; junction bases outside the gene matches: 5. The CDR3 loop is CASSQRTGVIYEQYF. The CDR3 region has the DNA TGCGCCAGCAGCCAAAGGACAGGGGTGATCTACGAGCAGTACTTC.

This clone appeared once. The V and J genes are TRBV28 and TRBJ1-5; no clear D. Germline V CDR1 and CDR2: MDHEN, SYDVKM. The CDR3 sequence is 13 residues long. The V gene lost 4 bases and the J gene lost 7 bases, with 11 bases spanning the gap. For the CDR3, the DNA is TGTGCCAGCAGTTGGGCAAGGAGCCAGCCCCAGCATTTT. Amino acids: CASSWARSQPQHF.

The rearrangement uses TRBV19 and TRBJ2-7; D might be TRBD2 (5 bases). The CDR3 extends over 13 amino acids. V lost 3 bases and J 6 bases, leaving 12 bases between the germline ends. CDR1 is LNHDA and CDR2 is SQIVND in the germline V gene (reference sequence). CDR3 loop: CASSIHTRSEQYF. The DNA of the CDR3 is TGTGCCAGTAGTATTCACACTAGGAGCGAGCAGTACTTC.

The V and J genes are TRBV9 and TRBJ2-3, with 8 bases identical to TRBD2. Germline V gives CDR1 SGDLS, CDR2 YYNGEE. There are 16 residues in the CDR3. The trim removed 4 bases at V and 0 bases at J, leaving 7 bases unmatched. The CDR3 reads CASSPWASGSTDTQYF. CDR3 DNA: TGTGCCAGCAGCCCATGGGCTAGCGGGAGCACAGATACGCAGTATTTT.

This clone came up a few times. The rearrangement joins TRBV27 to TRBJ1-2, with D perhaps matching TRBD1 (6 bases). Germline V gene lookup returns CDR1 MNHEY and CDR2 SMNVEV (reference sequence). The ends were cut back, 5 bases at V and 6 bases at J, with 13 bases in the middle. The CDR3 contains 13 residues. The CDR3: CASSPVQGDGYTF. DNA of the CDR3: TGTGCCAGCAGTCCGGTACAGGGTGATGGCTACACCTTC.

In its sample, this clone was seen once. The chain carries TRBV5-1 and TRBJ2-5, with TRBD2 matching over 13 bases. This CDR3 has 18 residues. Per the germline V gene, CDR1 is SGHRS and CDR2 is YFSETQ. The V and J ends lost 4 bases and 5 bases, in that order; junction bases with no gene match: 14. The CDR3 spells CASSPWTSGSPSGETQYF. In DNA, the CDR3 is TGCGCCAGCAGCCCCTGGACTAGCGGGAGCCCATCGGGGGAGACCCAGTACTTC.

The J gene is TRBJ1-2, the V gene TRBV5-8; unclear D gene. The CDR3 has 14 amino acids. From germline, CDR1 is SGHTS and CDR2 YDEGEE. Between the trimmed V and J ends, which lost 0 bases and 2 bases, there was a span of 8 bases. The CDR3: CASSLVSDNYGYTF. CDR3 coding DNA: TGTGCCAGCAGCTTGGTTTCGGACAACTATGGCTACACCTTC.

The rearrangement joins TRBV27 to TRBJ2-7; TRBD2 matches at 16 bases. After removal of 5 bases from V and 2 bases from J, the junction contained 0 bases not matched to a gene. The CDR3 covers 15 residues. CDR1 and CDR2 (germline): MNHEY, SMNVEV (reference sequence). CDR3 bases: TGTGCCAGCAGTGGGACTAGCGGGAGGGCCTACGAGCAGTACTTC. Its translation: CASSGTSGRAYEQYF.

The DNA for the CDR3 is TGTGCCATCAGTGAGATTGGTGCAGGGTCCTACGAGCAGTACTTC. Translated: CAISEIGAGSYEQYF. The chain recombines TRBV10-3 with TRBJ2-7; possibly TRBD1 for D (5 bases). The CDR3 totals 15 residues. Trimming took 2 bases from V and 1 from J, leaving 12 bases between them. Looked up from germline, CDR1 is ENHRY and CDR2 is SYGVKD.

The chain is built from TRBV7-9 and TRBJ1-1; TRBD1 might be the D (5 bases). The CDR3 length is 12 residues. V lost 8 bases to trimming and J lost 8 bases, with 15 bases between them. The germline CDR1 and CDR2 sequences are SEHNR and FQNEAQ (reference sequence). The CDR3 is CASVAGGTEAFF. In DNA, the CDR3 is TGTGCCAGCGTAGCCGGGGGAACCGAAGCTTTCTTT.

V and J are TRBV4-1 and TRBJ2-1; possibly TRBD2 for D (7 bases). The CDR3 sequence is 14 residues long. Germline loops: CDR1 MGHRA, CDR2 YSYEKL. V was cut by 4 bases and J by 5 bases, with 12 bases left in between. CDR3 bases: TGCGCCAGCAGCCCCGGGGGGCTAAACAATGAGCAGTTCTTC. Protein: CASSPGGLNNEQFF.

This chain joins TRBV2 and TRBJ2-6; D uncertain. V was pared by 11 bases and J by 2 bases, with 7 bases between. This CDR3 is built from 12 residues. In germline, CDR1 is SNHLY, CDR2 FYNNEI. CDR3: CAGETGANVLTF. CDR3 in DNA: TGTGCCGGAGAGACTGGGGCCAACGTCCTGACTTTC.

The chain couples TRBV6-5 to TRBJ2-7; D is ambiguous. V lost 2 bases to trimming and J lost 3 bases, with 8 bases between them. The CDR3 sequence is 13 residues long. Germline V gives CDR1 MNHEY, CDR2 SVGAGI. This CDR3 reads CASSYRLLYEQYF. The CDR3 region has the DNA TGTGCCAGCAGTTACCGGCTTCTCTACGAGCAGTACTTC.